This entry lists 30 T cell receptor beta chains sequenced from one sample in a study of pediatric ulcerative colitis. Profiling relied on immunoSEQ multiplex PCR, and the TCRdb table lists in-frame clones only, not all of them. The sample records around 40,000 clones, roughly 70% being singletons. Rectal tissue came from one to two pinch biopsies taken at colonoscopy. The specimen sequenced was gut tissue. Source of these receptors: a boy younger than 18 with severe ulcerative colitis.

About this clone itself: A read error is likely, as this CDR3 ends without the conserved phenylalanine or tryptophan. The chain has TRBV6-5 and TRBJ1-6; 7 nucleotides line up with TRBD1. The CDR3 totals 16 residues. Per germline, CDR1 MNHEY and CDR2 SVGAGI. V lost 0 bases and J lost 6; bases outside the gene matches: 5. This chain's CDR3 is CASSYSRGLINSPLHL. For the CDR3, the DNA is TGTGCCAGCAGTTACTCGAGGGGGCTAATTAATTCACCCCTCCACCTT.

This sequence joins TRBV28 and TRBJ1-4; tentative D call: TRBD1 (5 bases). Germline V gives CDR1 MDHEN, CDR2 SYDVKM. The CDR3 runs to 15 residues. Trimming cost V 5 bases and J 3 bases, with 13 bases left between them. CDR3 sequence: CASSESAGSNEKLFF. CDR3 coding DNA: TGTGCCAGCAGTGAGTCGGCAGGGTCTAATGAAAAACTGTTTTTT. Complete variable domain (other parts from reference TRBV28 and TRBJ1-4): DVKVTQSSRYLVKRTGEKVFLECVQDMDHENMFWYRQDPGLGLRLIYFSYDVKMKEKGDIPEGYSVSREKKERFSLILESASTNQTSMYLCASSESAGSNEKLFFGSGTQLSVL.

By proportion, this clone is large. Other DNA sequences of this sample code for an identical CDR3. The rearrangement joins TRBV7-9 to TRBJ1-1, with unresolved D. The CDR3 loop spans 11 amino acids. The germline CDR1 and CDR2 sequences are SEHNR and FQNEAQ (reference sequence). Trimming pared 4 bases from V and 4 bases from J, leaving 4 bases between. The CDR3 nucleotides read TGTGCCAGCAGCTCGAGCACTGAAGCTTTCTTT. Protein sequence: CASSSSTEAFF.

This rearrangement joins TRBV4-2 to TRBJ1-2; tentative D call: TRBD1 (5 bases). V was pared by 0 bases and J by 4 bases, with 9 bases between. Germline values: CDR1 LGHNA, CDR2 YNFKEQ. The CDR3 length is 14 residues. The CDR3 here is CASSQEEGAYGYTF. CDR3 in DNA: TGTGCCAGCAGCCAAGAAGAAGGGGCCTATGGCTACACCTTC.

V usage is TRBV11-2 and J usage is TRBJ1-3; unclear D gene. Trimming left V 1 base short and J 0 bases short, with 16 bases between. CDR1 SGHAT and CDR2 FQNNGV come from the germline V gene. There are 18 residues in the CDR3. The CDR3 nucleotides read TGTGCCAGCAGCTTAGTGTACTCTAGAGCTAACTCTGGAAACACCATATATTTT. Protein: CASSLVYSRANSGNTIYF. The full variable domain, in which reference TRBV11-2 and TRBJ1-3 provide the parts outside the CDR3, is EAGVAQSPRYKIIEKRQSVAFWCNPISGHATLYWYQQILGQGPKLLIQFQNNGVVDDSQLPKDRFSAERLKGVDSTLKIQPAKLEDSAVYLCASSLVYSRANSGNTIYFGEGSWLTVV.

The chain joins TRBV7-3 to TRBJ2-1, with a possible D match to TRBD1 (6 bases). The V end was cut by 2 bases, the J end by 6 bases, with 11 bases between. The CDR3 sequence is 14 residues long. Germline CDR1 reads SGHTA; CDR2 reads FQGTGA. CDR3 coding DNA: TGTGCCAGCAGCTTAGAGGGGGTGGGCAATGAGCAGTTCTTC. It is translated as CASSLEGVGNEQFF.

This chain joins TRBV9 and TRBJ1-2, with D uncertain. The V gene lost 2 bases and the J gene lost 3 bases, with 26 bases spanning the gap. CDR1 and CDR2 (germline): SGDLS, YYNGEE. The length of the CDR3 is 19 residues. CDR3 nucleotides: TGTGCCAGCAGCGTTGACCCCGGGCCTGACATATATGGGGACTATGGCTACACCTTC. It specifies CASSVDPGPDIYGDYGYTF.

The chain has TRBV6-5 and TRBJ2-3; a possible D gene is TRBD2 (5 bases). Trimming pared 6 bases from V and 0 bases from J, leaving 13 bases between. Germline CDR1 and CDR2: MNHEY and SVGAGI. The CDR3 contains 15 residues. The DNA of the CDR3 is TGTGCCAGCAGGGGAGTGGGGAGTAGCACAGATACGCAGTATTTT. Protein product: CASRGVGSSTDTQYF.

This chain uses TRBV11-2 with TRBJ1-3, with D maybe TRBD1 (5 bases). Germline CDR1 is SGHAT and CDR2 is FQNNGV. V was cut by 5 bases and J by 0 bases, with 14 bases left in between. This CDR3 is built from 16 residues. Here the CDR3 reads CASSGGFGGSGNTIYF. The DNA of the CDR3 is TGTGCCAGCAGCGGAGGTTTCGGGGGCTCTGGAAACACCATATATTTT.

This clone has only one observation. The CDR3 spells CASSSRDRYTDTQYF. Written as DNA, the CDR3 is TGTGCCAGCAGCTCCCGGGACAGATACACAGATACGCAGTATTTT. The genes are TRBV5-6 and TRBJ2-3; 7 nucleotides line up with TRBD1. The CDR3 sequence is 15 residues long. V trimming: 3 bases; J trimming: 2 bases; junction bases outside the gene matches: 6. Germline V gene sequence: CDR1 SGHDT, CDR2 YYEEEE. The full variable domain, with the rest looked up from reference TRBV5-6 and TRBJ2-3, is DAGVTQSPTHLIKTRGQQVTLRCSPKSGHDTVSWYQQALGQGPQFIFQYYEEEERQRGNFPDRFSGHQFPNYSSELNVNALLLGDSALYLCASSSRDRYTDTQYFGPGTRLTVL.

This rearrangement joins TRBV28 to TRBJ1-5; D perhaps matches TRBD1 (5 bases). V was shortened by 6 bases and J by 7 bases, with 16 bases between the two germline ends. Germline CDR1 reads MDHEN; CDR2 reads SYDVKM. This CDR3 spans 14 amino acids. DNA of the CDR3: TGTGCCAGCAGGTATCCGGGGGTCGGGCAGCCCCAGCATTTT. Translation: CASRYPGVGQPQHF.

V is TRBV10-3 and J is TRBJ2-7; either TRBD1 or TRBD2 may supply D (5 bases each). This CDR3 has 14 residues. The germline gives CDR1 ENHRY, CDR2 SYGVKD. Trimming pared 4 bases from V and 3 bases from J, leaving 13 bases between. CDR3 DNA sequence: TGTGCCATCAGTGTTAGAGGGGACCTCTACGAGCAGTACTTC. Translating it yields CAISVRGDLYEQYF.

The chain couples TRBV5-4 to TRBJ2-5; TRBD1 is a possible D gene (6 bases). CDR3 length: 15 residues. CDR1 is SGHNT, CDR2 YYREEE, per germline (reference sequence). V lost 0 bases to trimming and J lost 5 bases, with 14 bases between them. CDR3 sequence reads: CASSLAGVLGETQYF. The CDR3 nucleotides are TGTGCCAGCAGCTTGGCAGGGGTATTAGGGGAGACCCAGTACTTC.

The J gene is TRBJ1-3, the V gene TRBV12-5; no firm D call. Germline V gives CDR1 LGHNT, CDR2 FRNRAP. V gave up 8 bases and J gave up 0 bases, with 8 bases separating them. The CDR3 length is 13 residues. DNA for the CDR3: TGTGCTAGTAACCCGAACTCTGGAAACACCATATATTTT. Translated, it gives CASNPNSGNTIYF.

The rearrangement uses TRBV28 and TRBJ1-2, with TRBD1 identical over 7 bases. Germline trimming cut 3 bases from V and 5 bases from J; bases unmatched to any gene: 3. CDR3 length: 13 amino acids. Germline CDR1 reads MDHEN; CDR2 reads SYDVKM. CDR3 DNA: TGTGCCAGCAGTTTCTCAGGGGGTTATGGCTACACCTTC. Encoded protein: CASSFSGGYGYTF.

This clone came up a few times. This chain links TRBV19 with TRBJ1-4; D gene ambiguous. This CDR3 region has 13 residues. Germline loops: CDR1 LNHDA, CDR2 SQIVND (reference sequence). With 6 bases removed from V and 4 bases from J, the gap between germline ends came to 9 bases. The CDR3 loop is CASRSRGNEKLFF. CDR3 DNA sequence: TGTGCCAGTAGATCGCGAGGTAATGAAAAACTGTTTTTT. The entire variable domain, with the rest obtained from reference TRBV19 and TRBJ1-4, is as follows: DGGITQSPKYLFRKEGQNVTLSCEQNLNHDAMYWYRQDPGQGLRLIYYSQIVNDFQKGDIAEGYSVSREKKESFPLTVTSAQKNPTAFYLCASRSRGNEKLFFGSGTQLSVL.

The rearrangement uses TRBV27 and TRBJ2-1, with 7 bases identical to TRBD2. Trimming took 8 bases from V and 7 from J; bases not matched to a gene: 5. Germline CDR1 is MNHEY and CDR2 is SMNVEV (reference sequence). The CDR3 spans 12 residues. In DNA, the CDR3 is TGTGCCAGCGGACTAGATGTGAATGAGCAGTTCTTC. This codes for CASGLDVNEQFF.

This chain links TRBV5-4 with TRBJ1-2; D is unresolved. Germline-derived CDR1 and CDR2 are SGHNT and YYREEE (reference sequence). Trimming removed 2 bases at V and 2 bases at J, with 7 bases between. The CDR3 consists of 13 residues. The CDR3, as DNA: TGTGCCAGCAGCTTATTACCAAACTATGGCTACACCTTC. Encoded protein: CASSLLPNYGYTF.

The V call is TRBV9, the J call TRBJ2-2; D remains unclear. V was pared by 4 bases and J by 4 bases, with 8 bases between. Germline values: CDR1 SGDLS, CDR2 YYNGEE. The CDR3 runs 13 residues. Here the CDR3 reads CASSLGRTGELFF. In DNA, the CDR3 is TGTGCCAGCAGCCTAGGGCGCACCGGGGAGCTGTTTTTT. Full variable domain (rest looked up from reference TRBV9 and TRBJ2-2): DSGVTQTPKHLITATGQRVTLRCSPRSGDLSVYWYQQSLDQGLQFLIQYYNGEERAKGNILERFSAQQFPDLHSELNLSSLELGDSALYFCASSLGRTGELFFGEGSRLTVL.

The rearrangement uses TRBV7-8 and TRBJ2-1; 10 nucleotides align to TRBD1. The V gene end was trimmed by 3 bases and the J gene end by 4 bases; junction bases not matched to a gene: 3. Germline V gene data show CDR1 as SGHVS and CDR2 as FQNEAQ. This CDR3 has 15 amino acids. As DNA, the CDR3 is TGTGCCAGCAGCTTTCCGGGACAGGGGTACAATGAGCAGTTCTTC. Translated, it gives CASSFPGQGYNEQFF.

The chain couples TRBV6-6 to TRBJ2-5, with D perhaps TRBD1 or TRBD2 (6 bases each). The CDR3 length is 15 residues. Germline V gene lookup returns CDR1 MNHNY and CDR2 SVGAGI (reference sequence). V lost 0 bases to trimming and J lost 5 bases, with 13 bases between them. The DNA for the CDR3 is TGTGCCAGCAGTTACTCGAGCCGGGGGCGGGAGACCCAGTACTTC. Amino acids: CASSYSSRGRETQYF.

This chain connects TRBV10-3 to TRBJ1-6; no definite D call. The germline V gene encodes CDR1 ENHRY and CDR2 SYGVKD. The CDR3 has 16 amino acids. The ends were cut back, 3 bases at V and 0 bases at J, with 9 bases in the middle. This CDR3 reads CAISDQKSSYNSPLHF. DNA for the CDR3: TGTGCCATCAGTGATCAGAAGAGCTCCTATAATTCACCCCTCCACTTT.

The chain uses TRBV6-1 and TRBJ2-7; 7 bases match TRBD1. The CDR3 totals 15 residues. Trimming cost V 1 base and J 5 bases; bases outside gene matches: 8. Looked up from germline, CDR1 is MNHNS and CDR2 is SASEGT. This chain's CDR3 is CASSEGAGGVNEQYF. CDR3 nucleotide sequence: TGTGCCAGCAGTGAAGGGGCAGGGGGTGTAAACGAGCAGTACTTC.

This clone occurred a few times. The chain joins TRBV6-1 to TRBJ2-7, with D maybe TRBD1 (6 bases). The germline V and J ends were trimmed by 0 bases and 5 bases, with 20 bases remaining between them. Germline values: CDR1 MNHNS, CDR2 SASEGT. The CDR3 totals 17 residues. CDR3 DNA sequence: TGTGCCAGCAGTGAAGCGATCAGCCAGGGGCGTTTCCACGAGCAGTACTTC. This sequence encodes CASSEAISQGRFHEQYF.

V usage is TRBV19 and J usage is TRBJ1-2, with TRBD1 matching 7 bases. CDR3 length equals 13 residues. Germline loops: CDR1 LNHDA, CDR2 SQIVND (reference sequence). The V gene end was trimmed by 6 bases and the J gene end by 0 bases; junction bases not matched to a gene: 1. The CDR3 sequence: CASRGQANYGYTF. As DNA, the CDR3 is TGTGCCAGTAGAGGACAGGCTAACTATGGCTACACCTTC.

This clone was recorded once. The chain joins TRBV30 to TRBJ1-5; D is perhaps TRBD1 (5 bases). The germline CDR1 and CDR2 sequences are GTSNPN and SVGIG (reference sequence). V was shortened by 1 base and J by 4 bases, with 11 bases between the two germline ends. The CDR3 consists of 14 residues. CDR3 sequence: CAWSAGRANQPQHF. The CDR3 coding sequence is TGTGCCTGGAGTGCGGGACGGGCAAATCAGCCCCAGCATTTT.

This chain joins TRBV10-1 and TRBJ1-4; no firm D call. The germline V gene has CDR1 WNHNN and CDR2 SYGVQD (reference sequence). Trimming stripped 4 bases from V and 7 bases from J, with 10 bases between. This CDR3 contains 13 residues. The CDR3 protein is CASSAGEGEKLFF. The CDR3 bases are TGCGCCAGCAGTGCTGGAGAAGGTGAAAAACTGTTTTTT.

V gene TRBV7-8 combines with J gene TRBJ2-7, with D tentatively TRBD2 (6 bases). The CDR3 runs to 14 residues. Trimming took off 0 bases at V and 4 bases at J, with 10 bases between the two ends. Germline values: CDR1 SGHVS, CDR2 FQNEAQ. This CDR3 is CASSLAEGKYEQYF. DNA for the CDR3: TGTGCCAGCAGCTTAGCGGAGGGGAAGTACGAGCAGTACTTC.

The chain links TRBV29-1 to TRBJ2-7, with a possible D match to TRBD1 (6 bases). CDR3 length: 13 residues. The V gene lost 1 base and the J gene lost 2 bases, with 9 bases spanning the gap. Per the germline V gene, CDR1 is SQVTM and CDR2 is ANQGSEA. The CDR3 DNA is TGCAGCGTTGAAGGGACAGCCCCCTACGAGCAGTACTTC. It codes for CSVEGTAPYEQYF.

The chain joins TRBV25-1 to TRBJ2-1; 12 bases map to TRBD2. CDR1 MGHDK and CDR2 SYGVNS come from the germline V gene. The CDR3 totals 15 residues. Trimming at V came to 3 bases and at J to 6 bases, leaving 3 bases not matched to a gene. For the CDR3, the DNA is TGTGCCAGCAGTGAGACTAGCGGGGGTTTCAATGAGCAGTTCTTC. Its protein product is CASSETSGGFNEQFF. Together with reference TRBV25-1 and TRBJ2-1, the CDR3 gives the full variable domain: EADIYQTPRYLVIGTGKKITLECSQTMGHDKMYWYQQDPGMELHLIHYSYGVNSTEKGDLSSESTVSRIRTEHFPLTLESARPSHTSQYLCASSETSGGFNEQFFGPGTRLTVL.